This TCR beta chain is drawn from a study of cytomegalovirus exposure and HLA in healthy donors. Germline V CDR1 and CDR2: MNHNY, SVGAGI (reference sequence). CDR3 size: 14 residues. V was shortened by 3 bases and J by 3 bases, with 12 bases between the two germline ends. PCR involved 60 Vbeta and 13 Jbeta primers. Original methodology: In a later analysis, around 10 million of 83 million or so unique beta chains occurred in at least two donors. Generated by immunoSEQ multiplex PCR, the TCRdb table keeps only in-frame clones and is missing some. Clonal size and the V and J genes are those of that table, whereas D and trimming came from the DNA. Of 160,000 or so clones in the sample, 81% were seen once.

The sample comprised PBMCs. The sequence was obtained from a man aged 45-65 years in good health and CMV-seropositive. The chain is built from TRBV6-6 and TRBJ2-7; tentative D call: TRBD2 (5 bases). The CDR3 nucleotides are TGTGCCAGCAGTTATTCCCCCGGGAACTACGAGCAGTACTTC. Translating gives CASSYSPGNYEQYF.